This TCR beta chain was recovered during a study of identical twins' blood T cells (dated by TCRdb to 2012 to 2014). Turning to the overall study: Approximately 51 million Illumina reads were obtained across some twelve libraries, comprising six alpha-chain and six beta-chain libraries. The study compared TCR alpha and beta chain repertoires of three pairs of monozygous twins using next-generation sequencing to assess genetic influence on repertoire formation.

The investigation overall reported the following: The proposed role of the TCRalpha J segment in MHC recognition during thymic selection was stated to require validation by independent studies. Environmental influences could not be excluded as an explanation for twin similarity, since twins were reared together. Among the most abundant TCRbeta clonotypes, each donor shared more CDR3 sequences with her twin than with unrelated donors. The number of shared CDR3 clonotypes between two donors was mainly determined by the product of their cloneset sizes, and twins did not clearly deviate from this trend. V gene usage was reported to be markedly more similar within twin pairs than between unrelated donors, even among non-selected out-of-frame TCRbeta clonotypes.

To prepare the library, 5' RACE was applied. The listed sequencing device is Illumina Genome Analyzer IIx. To prepare the RNA-based TCR cDNA libraries, a previously described protocol was followed, with several modifications. Sample-specific barcodes were introduced on both ends of each TCR cDNA library during cDNA synthesis and amplification to prevent cross-contamination. Per the authors' processing: Each individual had between about 90,000 and nearly 550,000 identified clonotypes, and each library contained 2.2 to 3.6 million CDR3-containing reads. Reads with improper barcode index combinations were discarded, after which clonesets were built for each library with the MiTCR software. While assembling CDR3 clonotypes, MiTCR corrected PCR and sequencing errors and either filtered or rescued low-quality reads. Artificial out-of-frame clonotypes were removed by being mapped to in-frame sequences, with one indel in the CDR3 allowed. V and J gene usage similarity between donors was measured as Jensen-Shannon divergence divided by mean entropy. Using fastp at Q25 and MiXCR, TCRdb reprocessed the public reads and kept productive beta chains. For every CDR3 protein sequence, its rows merge into one entry that carries the most common genes and DNA. For this entry, the V and J calls and clone size follow TCRdb and not the study's own pipeline. For this sample there are approximately 1,200 distinct CDR3 sequences; 84% appear just once. The ten largest clones add up to approximately 5.3% of the sample.

As encoded in the germline V gene, CDR1 is ENHRY while CDR2 is SYGVKD. V is clipped by 0 bases and J by 0 bases, and the sequence between their germline boundaries is 9 bases long. Including the terminal cysteine and phenylalanine, the CDR3 comprises 16 residues. Only the CDR3 DNA stays, 48 bases, in frame from base 1. Comments on this clonotype: Its target antigen remains unknown. Base qualities are not recorded, but no much larger clone differs from it by a single base.

Six healthy women forming three monozygous twin pairs were used as donors. All three twin pairs had been reared together and were thought likely to have met the same infectious agents and vaccines. TCR cDNA libraries were prepared from RNA that was isolated from peripheral blood mononuclear cells. The sample taken for sequencing was PBMCs. Recombination joined TRBV10-3 with TRBJ1-5; no D gene can be assigned with confidence. The clonotype comes from a woman aged 18-49 years in good health. The nucleotide sequence is given as TGTGCCATCAGTGAGTCGAATCCCTATAGCAATCAGCCCCAGCATTTT. This gives the protein CAISESNPYSNQPQHF.